This entry lists 24 T cell receptor beta chains sequenced from one sample in a study of T cell repertoires in cytomegalovirus infection (dated by TCRdb to between 2018 and 2021). For sequencing, an Illumina HiSeq 1500 was employed. TCRdb took the public reads, trimmed them with fastp at Q25, ran MiXCR for clone calling and kept in-frame beta chains. Rows with a matching CDR3 protein are joined into one entry that keeps the most common DNA and genes. Within this sample are tens of thousands of distinct CDR3 sequences, with more than 15% of them counted one time only. Together, the top ten hold around 67% of the sample. The sample's treatment or condition, from its label and the paper: in vitro stimulation with specific CMV peptide epitopes to enrich CMV-specific T cells. The antigens of these receptors remain unknown. The material was CD8+ T cells from cultured PBMCs, obtained from culture after CMV antigen stimulation. These receptors all stem from a human donor in good health (CMV status not recorded). Some clones in this sample may be carry-over from other donors' samples.

This clonotype was recorded only once. The genes are TRBV7-2 and TRBJ2-3, with 7 bases aligning to TRBD2. CDR3 length: 16 residues. Germline loops: CDR1 SGHTA, CDR2 FQGNSA. Trimming took 4 bases from V and 6 from J; bases not matched to a gene: 13. The CDR3 region has the DNA TGTGCCAGCAGCTCCGAGGTCAGCGGGGCTATTGATACGCAGTATTTT. This sequence encodes CASSSEVSGAIDTQYF. The whole variable domain, remainder taken from reference TRBV7-2 and TRBJ2-3, is GAGVSQSPSNKVTEKGKDVELRCDPISGHTALYWYRQSLGQGLEFLIYFQGNSAPDKSGLPSDRFSAERTGGSVSTLTIQRTQQEDSAVYLCASSSEVSGAIDTQYFGPGTRLTVL.

This clonotype was recorded a few times. The chain employs TRBV7-2 and TRBJ2-1, with D possibly being TRBD1 (7 bases). Germline V lookup: CDR1 SGHTA, CDR2 FQGNSA. V was clipped by 6 bases and J by 6 bases, with 21 bases between them. This CDR3 contains 16 residues. CDR3 amino acids: CASRGGQTGLSNEQFF. CDR3 DNA sequence: TGTGCCAGCAGAGGGGGACAGACGGGACTCTCCAATGAGCAGTTCTTC. The variable domain in full, completed from reference TRBV7-2 and TRBJ2-1, reads GAGVSQSPSNKVTEKGKDVELRCDPISGHTALYWYRQSLGQGLEFLIYFQGNSAPDKSGLPSDRFSAERTGGSVSTLTIQRTQQEDSAVYLCASRGGQTGLSNEQFFGPGTRLTVL.

This clonotype was found a few times. The genes are TRBV28 and TRBJ2-7; D call uncertain. CDR3 length equals 10 residues. The germline gives CDR1 MDHEN, CDR2 SYDVKM. Trimming took 4 bases from V and 5 from J, leaving 3 bases between them. The CDR3 region has the DNA TGTGCCAGCAGTTATGACGAGCAGTACTTC. This gives the protein CASSYDEQYF.

About this clonotype: The junction departs from germline at one end; a sequencing error may be responsible. The V and J genes are TRBV6-5 and TRBJ1-4; 11 bases match TRBD1. The germline V gene encodes CDR1 MNHEY and CDR2 SVGAGI. The CDR3 is 14 residues long. CDR3 protein: CASSPDRGLEKVFF. Here the CDR3 DNA reads TGTGCCAGCAGTCCGGACAGGGGGCTTGAAAAAGTGTTTTTT.

This clonotype was counted a few times. The chain has TRBV7-9 and TRBJ1-4, with D perhaps matching TRBD1 (6 bases). Germline-derived CDR1 and CDR2 are SEHNR and FQNEAQ (reference sequence). V shed 3 bases and J shed 11 bases, with 16 bases lying between them. The CDR3 totals 14 residues. The CDR3 region has the DNA TGTGCCAGCAGCTTGGGGCAGGGGATTCGGAAACTGTTTTTT. Encoded protein: CASSLGQGIRKLFF.

This clonotype was counted a few times. The chain joins TRBV20-1 to TRBJ2-3; D remains unclear. Germline V gene lookup returns CDR1 DFQATT and CDR2 SNEGSKA (reference sequence). This CDR3 has 13 residues. V lost 1 base and J 4 bases, leaving 9 bases between the germline ends. CDR3 residues: CSARGRSSDTQYF. For the CDR3, the DNA is TGCAGTGCTAGAGGTCGCAGCTCAGATACGCAGTATTTT.

This clonotype was detected ten times or more. V usage is TRBV7-9 and J usage is TRBJ2-7; D is perhaps TRBD1 (6 bases). CDR3 size: 16 residues. The germline V and J ends were trimmed by 5 bases and 0 bases, with 17 bases remaining between them. Germline assignment: CDR1 SEHNR and CDR2 FQNEAQ (reference sequence). CDR3 DNA: TGTGCCAGCAGCAAGACCCGGGACACCGACTCCTACGAGCAGTACTTC. It is translated as CASSKTRDTDSYEQYF.

The table lists this clonotype with many counts. This sequence joins TRBV7-2 and TRBJ1-5, with 8 bases fitting TRBD1. Germline assignment: CDR1 SGHTA and CDR2 FQGNSA. V was clipped by 1 base and J by 6 bases; unmatched bases: 5. This CDR3 comprises 15 residues. CDR3 coding DNA: TGTGCCAGCAGCTTAGTTGGACAGGGAGGTCAGCCCCAGCATTTT. Its translation: CASSLVGQGGQPQHF. Complete variable domain (other parts from reference TRBV7-2 and TRBJ1-5): GAGVSQSPSNKVTEKGKDVELRCDPISGHTALYWYRQSLGQGLEFLIYFQGNSAPDKSGLPSDRFSAERTGGSVSTLTIQRTQQEDSAVYLCASSLVGQGGQPQHFGDGTRLSIL.

This clonotype was counted a few times. The V call is TRBV27, the J call TRBJ2-1; tentatively, D is TRBD2 (5 bases). There are 12 residues in the CDR3. V was pared by 7 bases and J by 5 bases, with 9 bases between. Germline V lookup: CDR1 MNHEY, CDR2 SMNVEV (reference sequence). The CDR3 spells CASKRAHNEQFF. The CDR3 DNA sequence: TGTGCCAGCAAGAGGGCTCACAATGAGCAGTTCTTC.

This clonotype was seen just once. The chain recombines TRBV7-8 with TRBJ1-3, with no clear D. Trimming removed 5 bases from V and 0 bases from J, with 8 bases in between. CDR3 length: 14 amino acids. CDR1 is SGHVS and CDR2 is FQNEAQ in the germline V gene. The CDR3 DNA follows: TGTGCCAGCAGCGGAAGTCTCTCTGGAAACACCATATATTTT. This gives the protein CASSGSLSGNTIYF.

V is TRBV6-2 or TRBV6-3 and J is TRBJ2-1; D tentatively reads TRBD1 or TRBD2 (5 bases each). V lost 6 bases to trimming and J lost 8 bases, with 20 bases between them. CDR3 length equals 15 residues. CDR1 is MNHEY, CDR2 SVGEGT, per germline. CDR3 sequence: CASSSLRGRIDEQFF. The CDR3 bases are TGTGCCAGCAGCTCCCTAAGGGGACGGATAGATGAGCAGTTCTTC.

This clonotype was detected only a few times. The CDR3 bases are TGTGCCAGCAGAGGAGGACTAGGGGCCGAAGCTTTCTTT. This sequence encodes CASRGGLGAEAFF. The chain is built from TRBV12-3 or TRBV12-4 and TRBJ1-1; the D gene is possibly TRBD1 (5 bases). This CDR3 has 13 residues. Trimming removed 6 bases at V and 8 bases at J, with 16 bases between.

J is TRBJ1-2 and V is TRBV7-8, with D tentatively TRBD1 (5 bases). Germline loops: CDR1 SGHVS, CDR2 FQNEAQ. The CDR3 is 15 residues long. V was shortened by 5 bases and J by 6 bases, with 19 bases between the two germline ends. CDR3 in DNA: TGTGCCAGCAGCCTTAGATTGAGCAGGGAAGATGGCTACACCTTC. As protein: CASSLRLSREDGYTF. Together with reference TRBV7-8 and TRBJ1-2, the CDR3 gives the full variable domain: GAGVSQSPRYKVAKRGQDVALRCDPISGHVSLFWYQQALGQGPEFLTYFQNEAQLDKSGLPSDRFFAERPEGSVSTLKIQRTQQEDSAVYLCASSLRLSREDGYTFGSGTRLTVV.

The J gene is TRBJ1-5, the V gene TRBV7-8; TRBD1 might be the D (5 bases). The CDR3 consists of 15 residues. Germline CDR1 SGHVS, CDR2 FQNEAQ. Trimming removed 5 bases from V and 2 bases from J, with 13 bases in between. CDR3 in amino acids: CASSPGWDGNQPQHF. CDR3 coding DNA: TGTGCCAGCAGCCCGGGTTGGGACGGCAATCAGCCCCAGCATTTT.

CDR3 nucleotide sequence: TGTGCCAGTAGTATAGGGACAGGGGCTCCTCCCTATGGCTACACCTTC. Translating gives CASSIGTGAPPYGYTF. V is TRBV19 and J is TRBJ1-2; 9 nucleotides line up with TRBD1. Germline V gene sequence: CDR1 LNHDA, CDR2 SQIVND (reference sequence). The CDR3 is 16 amino acids. V gave up 1 base and J gave up 4 bases; unmatched junction bases: 7.

With respect to this clonotype: A single base separates this from a much larger clone, so it may be a read error. The V gene is TRBV6-5, the J gene TRBJ2-7, with 8 bases fitting TRBD2. The CDR3 loop spans 15 amino acids. Germline lookup yields CDR1 MNHEY and CDR2 SVGAGI. The CDR3 protein is CARSQGPGGTYEQYF. The DNA of the CDR3 is TGTGCCCGCAGCCAGGGCCCGGGGGGGACCTACGAGCAGTACTTC.

Only a few counts were recorded for this clonotype. The chain uses TRBV7-3 and TRBJ2-2; a weak D match, TRBD1 (6 bases). V gave up 4 bases and J gave up 7 bases, with 13 bases separating them. The CDR3 has 14 residues. Germline CDR1 SGHTA, CDR2 FQGTGA. The CDR3 bases are TGTGCCAGCAGCTCTAAACAGGGTAACGGGGAGCTGTTTTTT. Its translation: CASSSKQGNGELFF.

J is TRBJ2-3 and V is TRBV11-2; possible D gene TRBD1, 6 bases. V was clipped by 5 bases and J by 7 bases, with 16 bases between them. CDR3 size: 14 residues. Germline V gene sequence: CDR1 SGHAT, CDR2 FQNNGV. CDR3 sequence reads: CASSPRDTPHTQYF. The CDR3 DNA is TGTGCCAGCAGCCCCCGGGACACGCCCCATACGCAGTATTTT.

This clonotype came up many times. The chain is built from TRBV19 and TRBJ2-3; 12 positions match TRBD1. The CDR3 is 15 amino acids. Germline V gene sequence: CDR1 LNHDA, CDR2 SQIVND (reference sequence). The junction had 9 bases not matched to a gene; V was cut back by 9 bases and J by 5 bases. The CDR3 region is CASRTGQGAKDTQYF. In DNA form, the CDR3 reads TGTGCCAGCCGCACGGGACAGGGGGCCAAAGATACGCAGTATTTT.

The rearrangement joins TRBV7-6 to TRBJ2-2; a possible D gene is TRBD1 (6 bases). Germline V gene sequence: CDR1 SGHVS, CDR2 FNYEAQ. The V gene lost 8 bases and the J gene lost 1 base, with 11 bases spanning the gap. This CDR3 has 14 residues. CDR3 DNA: TGTGCCAGCGGGGGCCGGCTGAACACCGGGGAGCTGTTTTTT. Its protein is CASGGRLNTGELFF.

This clonotype turned up a few times. The chain has TRBV6-5 and TRBJ2-7, with D hard to call. Looked up from germline, CDR1 is MNHEY and CDR2 is SVGAGI. Trimming removed 4 bases from V and 0 bases from J, with 13 bases in between. The CDR3 runs to 15 residues. This CDR3 is CASSSSTRNSYEQYF. CDR3 DNA: TGTGCCAGCAGTTCCTCCACCAGGAACTCCTACGAGCAGTACTTC.

This clonotype was seen more than once but under ten times. The gene calls are TRBV3-1 and TRBJ2-1, with D uncertain. CDR3 length: 16 residues. V was pared by 4 bases and J by 0 bases, with 13 bases between. Looked up from germline, CDR1 is LGHDT and CDR2 is YNNKEL (reference sequence). CDR3 loop: CASSLEPYGSYNEQFF. CDR3 nucleotides: TGTGCCAGCAGCCTGGAACCGTATGGCTCCTACAATGAGCAGTTCTTC.

This chain joins TRBV7-9 and TRBJ1-5, with 9 bases fitting TRBD1. The CDR3 is made up of 20 amino acids. V gave up 2 bases and J gave up 0 bases; unmatched junction bases: 14. Per the germline V gene, CDR1 is SEHNR and CDR2 is FQNEAQ (reference sequence). In DNA form, the CDR3 reads TGTGCCAGCAGCTTAAACCGCGGGACAGGGCCGTTTTATAGCAATCAGCCCCAGCATTTT. The encoded protein is CASSLNRGTGPFYSNQPQHF.

V usage is TRBV6-2 or TRBV6-3 and J usage is TRBJ2-5, with TRBD2 identical over 10 bases. The CDR3 is 16 amino acids. CDR1 and CDR2 from the germline V gene are MNHEY and SVGEGT. The V gene end was trimmed by 6 bases and the J gene end by 5 bases; junction bases not matched to a gene: 12. The CDR3 reads CASSPTGLAASETQYF. As DNA, the CDR3 is TGTGCCAGCAGCCCGACTGGACTAGCGGCGTCTGAGACCCAGTACTTC.